A single sample gave rise to the 9 T cell receptor beta chains below, sequenced in a study of radiation and T cells in renal cell carcinoma. Indicated time point: baseline pretreatment blood. Treatment defined: 15 Gy SBRT to primary tumor, nephrectomy 4 weeks later. Using immunoSEQ multiplex PCR, the repertoire was profiled, and TCRdb retains in-frame clones only, with some absent. Of approximately 100,000 clones detected, around 88% appear once; the ten largest clones hold under 9.5%. The sequencing used blood, collected from a patient whose treatment included radiotherapy and nephrectomy. These receptor sequences come from a man aged 50 or older with renal cell carcinoma.

This sequence joins TRBV5-1 and TRBJ2-1, with 14 bases matching TRBD2. The junction had 8 bases not matched to a gene; V was cut back by 0 bases and J by 9 bases. The CDR3 spans 17 residues. Germline-derived CDR1 and CDR2 are SGHRS and YFSETQ. DNA for the CDR3: TGCGCCAGCAGCTTGGACCCGGGACTAGCGGGAGATACTGAGCAGTTCTTC. Its translation: CASSLDPGLAGDTEQFF. The full variable domain, in which reference TRBV5-1 and TRBJ2-1 provide the parts outside the CDR3, is KAGVTQTPRYLIKTRGQQVTLSCSPISGHRSVSWYQQTPGQGLQFLFEYFSETQRNKGNFPGRFSGRQFSNSRSEMNVSTLELGDSALYLCASSLDPGLAGDTEQFFGPGTRLTVL.

The rearrangement uses TRBV7-9 and TRBJ2-5; 14 nucleotides line up with TRBD2. Germline V gene data show CDR1 as SEHNR and CDR2 as FQNEAQ (reference sequence). The CDR3 runs to 18 residues. J gave up 3 bases and V 2 bases, and 8 bases lay outside the gene matches. CDR3 region: CASSLTPQTSGREETQYF. For the CDR3, the DNA is TGTGCCAGCAGCTTAACCCCTCAGACTAGCGGGAGGGAAGAGACCCAGTACTTC.

This chain joins TRBV5-4 and TRBJ2-7; D possibly uses TRBD1 or TRBD2 (5 bases each). There are 16 residues in the CDR3. Deletions cut 2 bases from V and 3 bases from J, with 18 bases between. Per the germline V gene, CDR1 is SGHNT and CDR2 is YYREEE (reference sequence). CDR3 DNA sequence: TGTGCCAGCAGCTTTGCGGATGGGACCAGGGTCTACGAGCAGTACTTC. It codes for CASSFADGTRVYEQYF.

V usage is TRBV10-3 and J usage is TRBJ2-5, with D maybe TRBD2 (6 bases). Germline V gene sequence: CDR1 ENHRY, CDR2 SYGVKD. CDR3 length: 14 residues. V shed 1 base and J shed 3 bases, with 9 bases lying between them. CDR3 DNA sequence: TGTGCCATCAGTGAGTTCTCGGGAGAAGAGACCCAGTACTTC. This translates into CAISEFSGEETQYF.

The chain is built from TRBV27 and TRBJ2-3; D tentatively fits TRBD1 or TRBD2 (5 bases each). The germline V gene has CDR1 MNHEY and CDR2 SMNVEV (reference sequence). The CDR3 loop spans 16 amino acids. Trimming left V 4 bases short and J 3 bases short, with 17 bases between. CDR3 amino acids: CASSWGRRGETDTQYF. The CDR3 nucleotides read TGTGCCAGCAGTTGGGGCCGGAGAGGGGAAACAGATACGCAGTATTTT.

This chain joins TRBV7-9 and TRBJ2-6, with D perhaps matching TRBD1 (6 bases). The germline V gene has CDR1 SEHNR and CDR2 FQNEAQ (reference sequence). The CDR3 runs to 17 residues. V was cut by 4 bases and J by 0 bases, with 13 bases left in between. The CDR3 bases are TGTGCCAGCAGCTCCGGACAGCCCGACTCTGGGGCCAACGTCCTGACTTTC. Its protein product is CASSSGQPDSGANVLTF. The full variable domain, completed using reference TRBV7-9 and TRBJ2-6, is DTGVSQNPRHKITKRGQNVTFRCDPISEHNRLYWYRQTLGQGPEFLTYFQNEAQLEKSRLLSDRFSAERPKGSFSTLEIQRTEQGDSAMYLCASSSGQPDSGANVLTFGAGSRLTVL.

This clone has just one count. This chain links TRBV27 with TRBJ2-3; 7 bases map to TRBD2. The CDR3 has 20 amino acids. Germline V CDR1 and CDR2: MNHEY, SMNVEV (reference sequence). Trimming at V came to 4 bases and at J to 0 bases, leaving 19 bases not matched to a gene. In DNA form, the CDR3 reads TGTGCCAGCAGTTCTCTGCACTCTCGAGCGGGAAGAACTAGCACAGATACGCAGTATTTT. Its translation: CASSSLHSRAGRTSTDTQYF.

The chain has TRBV6-1 and TRBJ1-2; D may be TRBD1 (6 bases). Germline V gives CDR1 MNHNS, CDR2 SASEGT. The CDR3 extends over 13 amino acids. V was clipped by 6 bases and J by 4 bases, with 12 bases between them. The CDR3 sequence: CASRSWDTYGYTF. CDR3 bases: TGTGCCAGCAGATCTTGGGACACCTATGGCTACACCTTC.

The genes are TRBV19 and TRBJ2-5, with a weak D call TRBD1 (5 bases). V was clipped by 10 bases and J by 0 bases, with 21 bases between them. Germline V CDR1 and CDR2: LNHDA, SQIVND (reference sequence). CDR3 size: 16 residues. CDR3 coding DNA: TGTGCCATAGAATGTCGACAGCCCGAGTACCAAGAGACCCAGTACTTC. This sequence encodes CAIECRQPEYQETQYF.